What follows are 30 T cell receptor beta chains derived from one specimen sequenced in a study of control samples from healthy donors and cancer patients. The protocol was immunoSEQ multiplex PCR, while the TCRdb copy is restricted to in-frame clones and leaves out a portion. The sample comprises roughly 130,000 clones, around nine tenths of which are singletons, and roughly 8.4% rests with the top ten. The source material was blood. The source is a woman younger than 45 in good health.

The J gene is TRBJ1-1, the V gene TRBV7-2, with TRBD1 as a possible D gene (5 bases). This CDR3 region has 18 residues. V lost 5 bases, J lost 1 base, and 23 bases lay in between. The germline CDR1 and CDR2 sequences are SGHTA and FQGNSA. The CDR3 DNA sequence: TGTGCCAGCAGCCCAAAGAAGGCGGGGGTCAGGGCGAACACTGAAGCTTTCTTT. Translating it yields CASSPKKAGVRANTEAFF.

This chain links TRBV5-1 with TRBJ2-4; TRBD2 matches 8 bases. Germline CDR1 is SGHRS and CDR2 is YFSETQ. V shed 4 bases and J 0 bases; nucleotides not matched to a gene: 9. The CDR3 totals 17 residues. In nucleotides, the CDR3 is TGCGCCAGCAGCCCGACTAGCGCGGTCCTAGCCAAAAACATTCAGTACTTC. Amino acid sequence: CASSPTSAVLAKNIQYF. The full variable domain, completed using reference TRBV5-1 and TRBJ2-4, is KAGVTQTPRYLIKTRGQQVTLSCSPISGHRSVSWYQQTPGQGLQFLFEYFSETQRNKGNFPGRFSGRQFSNSRSEMNVSTLELGDSALYLCASSPTSAVLAKNIQYFGAGTRLSVL.

The gene calls are TRBV7-9 and TRBJ2-3; maybe TRBD2 (5 bases). Trimming took 1 base from V and 4 from J, leaving 12 bases between them. Germline lookup yields CDR1 SEHNR and CDR2 FQNEAQ (reference sequence). This CDR3 is built from 15 residues. This CDR3 reads CASSLGESASDTQYF. CDR3 in DNA: TGTGCCAGCAGCTTAGGGGAGAGCGCCTCAGATACGCAGTATTTT.

The rearrangement uses TRBV4-2 and TRBJ1-3, with 11 bases lining up with TRBD1. Germline assignment: CDR1 LGHNA and CDR2 YNFKEQ. This CDR3 is 14 amino acids long. Trimming at V came to 4 bases and at J to 8 bases, leaving 4 bases not matched to a gene. CDR3 residues: CASSRDRGADTIYF. Written as DNA, the CDR3 is TGTGCCAGCAGCCGGGACAGGGGGGCTGACACCATATATTTT.

The chain has TRBV2 and TRBJ1-2, with 12 bases matching TRBD1. J gave up 1 base and V 8 bases, and 11 bases lay outside the gene matches. This CDR3 comprises 17 residues. The germline gives CDR1 SNHLY, CDR2 FYNNEI. The chain's CDR3 is CASLRDRGRGGNYGYTF. The CDR3, as DNA: TGTGCCAGCCTCCGGGACAGGGGGCGCGGAGGTAACTATGGCTACACCTTC.

This sequence joins TRBV6-1 and TRBJ2-5; D not resolved. Trimming shortened V by 0 bases and J by 2 bases, and 7 bases separated the two germline ends. This CDR3 comprises 14 residues. Germline CDR1 MNHNS, CDR2 SASEGT. The CDR3 region is CASSEARLQETQYF. The CDR3 coding sequence is TGTGCCAGCAGTGAAGCCCGCTTACAAGAGACCCAGTACTTC.

The DNA of the CDR3 is TGTGCCAGCAGCTTAACGGGAACCGGGGAGCTGTTTTTT. It encodes CASSLTGTGELFF. The rearrangement joins TRBV5-4 to TRBJ2-2; D is possibly TRBD2 (5 bases). This CDR3 region has 13 residues. Germline assignment: CDR1 SGHNT and CDR2 YYREEE (reference sequence). V was pared by 2 bases and J by 5 bases, with 7 bases between.

The genes are TRBV12-3 or TRBV12-4 and TRBJ1-1; unclear D gene. Trimming removed 2 bases at V and 5 bases at J, with 3 bases between. The CDR3 is made up of 11 amino acids. CDR3 DNA sequence: TGTGCCAGCAGTTTACAAACTGAAGCTTTCTTT. Its translation: CASSLQTEAFF.

The chain carries TRBV30 and TRBJ1-1; 8 bases fit TRBD1. The CDR3 length is 12 residues. The V and J ends lost 5 bases and 4 bases, in that order; junction bases with no gene match: 3. From germline, CDR1 is GTSNPN and CDR2 SVGIG (reference sequence). CDR3 loop: CAWDTGGTEAFF. The DNA for the CDR3 is TGTGCCTGGGATACAGGGGGCACTGAAGCTTTCTTT. Drawing the rest from reference TRBV30 and TRBJ1-1, the complete variable domain is SQTIHQWPATLVQPVGSPLSLECTVEGTSNPNLYWYRQAAGRGLQLLFYSVGIGQISSEVPQNLSASRPQDRQFILSSKKLLLSDSGFYLCAWDTGGTEAFFGQGTRLTVV.

The sample holds a few counts of this clone. The chain couples TRBV11-2 to TRBJ1-1; TRBD1 matches at 9 bases. The germline V gene encodes CDR1 SGHAT and CDR2 FQNNGV. V trimming: 8 bases; J trimming: 11 bases; junction bases outside the gene matches: 15. There are 14 residues in the CDR3. The CDR3: CASGGDREGRTAFF. For the CDR3, the DNA is TGTGCCAGCGGGGGGGACAGGGAAGGTCGGACGGCTTTCTTT.

The V call is TRBV18, the J call TRBJ2-2; TRBD2 agrees at 7 bases. Losses at the gene ends were 3 bases for V and 8 bases for J; bases not matched to a gene: 9. The V gene's germline CDR1 is KGHSH and CDR2 LQKENI. The CDR3 is 15 residues long. The chain's CDR3 is CASSPQREGTGELFF. The CDR3 DNA follows: TGTGCCAGCTCACCCCAGCGGGAAGGTACGGGGGAGCTGTTTTTT.

This chain connects TRBV9 to TRBJ1-2; 7 bases map to TRBD1. The V gene end was trimmed by 3 bases and the J gene end by 3 bases; junction bases not matched to a gene: 5. The germline gives CDR1 SGDLS, CDR2 YYNGEE. The CDR3 covers 14 residues. CDR3: CASSGLDRDYGYTF. The CDR3 nucleotides are TGTGCCAGCAGCGGACTTGACAGGGACTATGGCTACACCTTC.

The sample holds one count of this clone. The V gene is TRBV7-2, the J gene TRBJ1-2; TRBD1 matches 7 bases. The germline CDR1 and CDR2 sequences are SGHTA and FQGNSA. Losses at the gene ends were 4 bases for V and 3 bases for J; bases not matched to a gene: 2. The CDR3 runs 13 residues. The CDR3 nucleotides are TGTGCCAGCAGCTGGACAGGCTACTATGGCTACACCTTC. Translated, it gives CASSWTGYYGYTF. Variable domain in full (rest from reference TRBV7-2 and TRBJ1-2): GAGVSQSPSNKVTEKGKDVELRCDPISGHTALYWYRQSLGQGLEFLIYFQGNSAPDKSGLPSDRFSAERTGGSVSTLTIQRTQQEDSAVYLCASSWTGYYGYTFGSGTRLTVV.

The chain links TRBV5-4 to TRBJ2-3, with D hard to call. The CDR3 runs to 15 residues. V was clipped by 4 bases and J by 4 bases, with 16 bases between them. The V gene's germline CDR1 is SGHNT and CDR2 YYREEE (reference sequence). CDR3 in amino acids: CASSPQRQSSDTQYF. The CDR3 DNA sequence: TGTGCCAGCAGCCCCCAGCGCCAGTCGTCAGATACGCAGTATTTT.

The chain couples TRBV19 to TRBJ1-5; tentative D call: TRBD1 (6 bases). The germline V gene has CDR1 LNHDA and CDR2 SQIVND (reference sequence). Trimming pared 1 base from V and 2 bases from J, leaving 9 bases between. The CDR3 loop spans 15 amino acids. In nucleotides, the CDR3 is TGTGCCAGTAGTATAGGAGGGGGGGGCAATCAGCCCCAGCATTTT. Its protein product is CASSIGGGGNQPQHF.

The J gene is TRBJ2-3, the V gene TRBV5-1; 10 nucleotides agree with TRBD1. V was pared by 4 bases and J by 5 bases, with 7 bases of the junction left unmatched. The germline V gene encodes CDR1 SGHRS and CDR2 YFSETQ. The CDR3 contains 15 residues. The CDR3 DNA is TGCGCCAGCAGCGGAGGGACAGGGGAGATAGATACGCAGTATTTT. This codes for CASSGGTGEIDTQYF.

The chain uses TRBV5-1 and TRBJ2-7; 7 bases agree with TRBD1. Trimming cost V 0 bases and J 6 bases; bases outside gene matches: 3. Per the germline V gene, CDR1 is SGHRS and CDR2 is YFSETQ. The length of the CDR3 is 13 residues. CDR3 nucleotides: TGCGCCAGCAGCTTGGGACAGGGTGGCGAGCAGTACTTC. Amino acids: CASSLGQGGEQYF.

DNA of the CDR3: TGTGCCAGCAGCGGAGGGAGAGGGCATTACTACGAGCAGTACTTC. Encoded protein: CASSGGRGHYYEQYF. The chain couples TRBV14 to TRBJ2-7; a weak D match, TRBD2 (6 bases). CDR1 is SGHDN and CDR2 is FVKESK in the germline V gene. This CDR3 contains 15 residues. The V gene lost 5 bases and the J gene lost 3 bases, with 17 bases spanning the gap.

With respect to this clone: The junction departs from the called germline gene at one end, perhaps through a read error. The rearrangement uses TRBV29-1 and TRBJ1-2, with TRBD1 identical over 8 bases. The CDR3 has 8 amino acids. From germline, CDR1 is SQVTM and CDR2 ANQGSEA. The CDR3 here is CSVETGVF. The CDR3 DNA reads TGCAGCGTTGAGACAGGGGTATTC. The whole variable domain, remainder taken from reference TRBV29-1 and TRBJ1-2, is SAVISQKPSRDICQRGTSLTIQCQVDSQVTMMFWYRQQPGQSLTLIATANQGSEATYESGFVIDKFPISRPNLTFSTLTVSNMSPEDSSIYLCSVETGVFGSGTRLTVV.

This sequence joins TRBV7-2 and TRBJ1-3; D is perhaps TRBD1 (5 bases). Trimming shortened V by 2 bases and J by 2 bases, and 10 bases separated the two germline ends. This CDR3 has 15 residues. Germline CDR1 SGHTA, CDR2 FQGNSA. The CDR3 sequence is CASSLNTGPGNTIYF. Here the CDR3 DNA reads TGTGCCAGCAGCTTAAACACAGGCCCTGGAAACACCATATATTTT. Full variable domain (rest looked up from reference TRBV7-2 and TRBJ1-3): GAGVSQSPSNKVTEKGKDVELRCDPISGHTALYWYRQSLGQGLEFLIYFQGNSAPDKSGLPSDRFSAERTGGSVSTLTIQRTQQEDSAVYLCASSLNTGPGNTIYFGEGSWLTVV.

This chain links TRBV6-5 with TRBJ1-2, with D possibly matching TRBD1 (6 bases). The V end lost 0 bases, the J end lost 7 bases, and 12 bases lay between the germline ends. Germline CDR1 is MNHEY and CDR2 is SVGAGI. The CDR3 runs 14 residues. The DNA of the CDR3 is TGTGCCAGCAGTTACTCGGGGGGGCTCGGTGGCTACACCTTC. Translating gives CASSYSGGLGGYTF.

CDR3 in DNA: TGTGCCAGCAGTTGGCGGGTCCGGACCGGGGAGCTGTTTTTT. As protein: CASSWRVRTGELFF. The chain carries TRBV2 and TRBJ2-2, with a possible D match to TRBD2 (5 bases). This CDR3 is 14 amino acids long. Germline V gene data show CDR1 as SNHLY and CDR2 as FYNNEI. V dropped 5 bases and J dropped 5 bases, with 12 bases sitting between them.

The rearrangement joins TRBV29-1 to TRBJ2-1; 7 nucleotides match TRBD1. CDR3 length equals 13 residues. Germline assignment: CDR1 SQVTM and CDR2 ANQGSEA. V lost 5 bases and J lost 4; bases outside the gene matches: 5. CDR3 coding DNA: TGCAGCGTTCAAGGGACAGCTTACAATGAGCAGTTCTTC. Protein: CSVQGTAYNEQFF.

CDR3 sequence: CASSEVWTSGNEQFF. The CDR3 DNA is TGTGCCAGCAGTGAAGTTTGGACTAGCGGCAATGAGCAGTTCTTC. The chain is built from TRBV2 and TRBJ2-1; TRBD2 aligns across 10 bases. The V gene end was trimmed by 1 base and the J gene end by 6 bases; junction bases not matched to a gene: 3. This CDR3 has 15 residues. CDR1 and CDR2 (germline): SNHLY, FYNNEI.

The V gene is TRBV27, the J gene TRBJ2-3; D not resolved. The CDR3 spans 16 residues. The ends were cut back, 0 bases at V and 0 bases at J, with 10 bases in the middle. Germline V lookup: CDR1 MNHEY, CDR2 SMNVEV (reference sequence). The CDR3 reads CASSLSWQTSTDTQYF. The CDR3 DNA reads as TGTGCCAGCAGTTTATCTTGGCAGACTAGCACAGATACGCAGTATTTT.

J is TRBJ1-1 and V is TRBV5-4; D call uncertain. Germline V lookup: CDR1 SGHNT, CDR2 YYREEE (reference sequence). V shed 5 bases and J shed 0 bases, with 8 bases lying between them. The CDR3 spans 13 residues. The CDR3 sequence is CASSVSLNTEAFF. The CDR3 region has the DNA TGTGCCAGCAGTGTCAGCCTGAACACTGAAGCTTTCTTT. Supplemented by reference TRBV5-4 and TRBJ1-1, the full variable domain reads ETGVTQSPTHLIKTRGQQVTLRCSSQSGHNTVSWYQQALGQGPQFIFQYYREEENGRGNFPPRFSGLQFPNYSSELNVNALELDDSALYLCASSVSLNTEAFFGQGTRLTVV.

This clone is a singleton in its sample. The chain links TRBV11-3 to TRBJ2-1, with 9 bases that match TRBD2. After removal of 2 bases from V and 9 bases from J, the junction contained 8 bases not matched to a gene. This CDR3 contains 15 residues. Germline V lookup: CDR1 SGHNT, CDR2 YENEEA. CDR3 in amino acids: CASSLSPSGTGEQFF. DNA for the CDR3: TGTGCCAGCAGCTTATCCCCTAGCGGGACTGGTGAGCAGTTCTTC.

The rearrangement links TRBV11-2 to TRBJ2-7; 7 bases line up with TRBD1. Germline CDR1 and CDR2: SGHAT and FQNNGV. The CDR3 runs to 12 residues. The trim removed 10 bases at V and 6 bases at J, leaving 9 bases unmatched. The CDR3 sequence: CATGQVNSEQYF. The CDR3 region has the DNA TGTGCCACAGGACAGGTTAATTCCGAGCAGTACTTC.

The V and J genes are TRBV28 and TRBJ1-1; D is perhaps TRBD1 (5 bases). CDR3 length: 17 residues. Per the germline V gene, CDR1 is MDHEN and CDR2 is SYDVKM. V was clipped by 3 bases and J by 0 bases, with 17 bases between them. The CDR3 DNA reads as TGTGCCAGCAGTTTTCGGCCAATGGGACGGATGAACACTGAAGCTTTCTTT. Amino acid sequence: CASSFRPMGRMNTEAFF.

The rearrangement links TRBV14 to TRBJ1-1, with 7 positions matching TRBD1. The CDR3 covers 14 residues. With 5 bases clipped from V and 5 bases from J, the junction kept 8 bases outside the gene matches. Germline V gene sequence: CDR1 SGHDN, CDR2 FVKESK. CDR3 DNA: TGTGCCAGCAGCTACGCAGGGGGTGGGACTGAAGCTTTCTTT. It yields the protein CASSYAGGGTEAFF.